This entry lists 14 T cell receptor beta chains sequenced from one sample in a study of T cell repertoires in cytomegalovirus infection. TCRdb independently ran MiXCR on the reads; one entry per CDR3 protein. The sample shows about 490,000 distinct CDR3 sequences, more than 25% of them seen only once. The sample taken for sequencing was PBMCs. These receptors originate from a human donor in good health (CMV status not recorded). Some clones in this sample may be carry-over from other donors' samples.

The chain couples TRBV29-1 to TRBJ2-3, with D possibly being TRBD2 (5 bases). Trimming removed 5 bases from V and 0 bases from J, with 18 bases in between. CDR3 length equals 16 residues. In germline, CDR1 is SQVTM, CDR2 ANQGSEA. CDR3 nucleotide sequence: TGCAGCGTTTCCGGGGTAGCATGGACTAGCACAGATACGCAGTATTTT. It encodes CSVSGVAWTSTDTQYF.

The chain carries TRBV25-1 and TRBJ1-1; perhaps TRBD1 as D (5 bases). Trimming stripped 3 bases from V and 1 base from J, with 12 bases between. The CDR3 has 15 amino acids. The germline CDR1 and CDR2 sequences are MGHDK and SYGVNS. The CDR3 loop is CASSDGGARNTEAFF. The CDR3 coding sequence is TGTGCCAGCAGTGACGGAGGGGCGCGGAACACTGAAGCTTTCTTT.

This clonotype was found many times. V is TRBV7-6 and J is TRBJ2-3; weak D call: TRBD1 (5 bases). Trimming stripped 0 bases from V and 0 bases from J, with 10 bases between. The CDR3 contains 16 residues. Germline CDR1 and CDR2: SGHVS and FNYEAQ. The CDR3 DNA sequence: TGTGCCAGCAGCTTAGCGGCGTGGACAAGCACAGATACGCAGTATTTT. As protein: CASSLAAWTSTDTQYF.

In nucleotides, the CDR3 is TGTGCCACCCCGCCCATCGCGGCCGATACGCAGTATTTT. Amino acid sequence: CATPPIAADTQYF. The chain combines TRBV12-3 or TRBV12-4 with TRBJ2-3; D remains unclear. The CDR3 runs to 13 residues. V dropped 10 bases and J dropped 6 bases, with 17 bases sitting between them.

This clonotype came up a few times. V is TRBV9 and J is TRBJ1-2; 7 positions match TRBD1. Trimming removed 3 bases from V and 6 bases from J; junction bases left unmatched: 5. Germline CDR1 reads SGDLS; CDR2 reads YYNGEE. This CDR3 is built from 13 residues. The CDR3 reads CASSAGTENGYTF. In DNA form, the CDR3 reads TGTGCCAGCAGCGCCGGGACAGAAAATGGCTACACCTTC.

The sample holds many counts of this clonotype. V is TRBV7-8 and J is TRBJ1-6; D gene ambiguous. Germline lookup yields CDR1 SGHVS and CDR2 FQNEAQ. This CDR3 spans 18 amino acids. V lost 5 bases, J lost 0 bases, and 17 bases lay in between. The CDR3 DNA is TGTGCCAGCAGCCTCAAACTGGCGGGGAGCTCCTATAATTCACCCCTCCACTTT. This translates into CASSLKLAGSSYNSPLHF.

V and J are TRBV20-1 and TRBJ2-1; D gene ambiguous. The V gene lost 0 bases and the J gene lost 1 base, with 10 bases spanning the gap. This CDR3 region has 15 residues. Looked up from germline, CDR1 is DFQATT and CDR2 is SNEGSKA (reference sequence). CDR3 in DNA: TGCAGTGCTAGAGATACAAGTAGATCCTACAATGAGCAGTTCTTC. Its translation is CSARDTSRSYNEQFF.

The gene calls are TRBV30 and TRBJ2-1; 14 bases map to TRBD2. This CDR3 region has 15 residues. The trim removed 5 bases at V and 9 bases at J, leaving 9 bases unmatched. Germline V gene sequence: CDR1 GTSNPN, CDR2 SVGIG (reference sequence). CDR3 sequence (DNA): TGTGCCTGGGAAACGGGACTAGCGGGAGTTTCTGAGCAGTTCTTC. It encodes CAWETGLAGVSEQFF.

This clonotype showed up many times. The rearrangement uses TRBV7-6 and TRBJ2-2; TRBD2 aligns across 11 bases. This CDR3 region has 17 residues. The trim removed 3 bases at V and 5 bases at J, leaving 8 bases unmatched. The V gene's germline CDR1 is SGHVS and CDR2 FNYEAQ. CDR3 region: CASSFPSGRRETGELFF. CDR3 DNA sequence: TGTGCCAGCAGCTTTCCTAGCGGGAGGCGAGAAACCGGGGAGCTGTTTTTT.

This CDR3 reads CASSIGAYEQYF. In nucleotides, the CDR3 is TGTGCCAGTAGTATCGGAGCCTACGAGCAGTACTTC. The rearrangement uses TRBV19 and TRBJ2-7; D call uncertain. From germline, CDR1 is LNHDA and CDR2 SQIVND (reference sequence). The CDR3 covers 12 residues. V was cut by 3 bases and J by 2 bases, with 5 bases left in between.

The CDR3 DNA reads as TGTGCCAGCATCCCCCACCTGACAGAGTACAATGAGCAGTTCTTC. Translating it yields CASIPHLTEYNEQFF. The chain is built from TRBV11-2 and TRBJ2-1, with TRBD1 as a possible D gene (5 bases). CDR1 and CDR2 (germline): SGHAT, FQNNGV. CDR3 length: 15 residues. V lost 7 bases and J 4 bases, leaving 17 bases between the germline ends.

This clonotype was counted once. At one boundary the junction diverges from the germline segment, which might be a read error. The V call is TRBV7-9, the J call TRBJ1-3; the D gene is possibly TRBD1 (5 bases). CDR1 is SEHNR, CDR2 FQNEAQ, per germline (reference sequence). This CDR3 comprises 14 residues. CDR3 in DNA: TGTGCCAGCAGCGCAAGGCCAGGGATAGACACCATCAATTTT. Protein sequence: CASSARPGIDTINF.

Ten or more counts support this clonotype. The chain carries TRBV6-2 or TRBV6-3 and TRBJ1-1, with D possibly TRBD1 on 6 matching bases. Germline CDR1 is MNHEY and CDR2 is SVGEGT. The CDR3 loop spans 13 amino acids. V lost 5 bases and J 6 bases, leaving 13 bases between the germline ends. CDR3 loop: CASSDPGVSEAFF. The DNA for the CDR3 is TGTGCCAGCAGTGATCCAGGGGTATCTGAAGCTTTCTTT.

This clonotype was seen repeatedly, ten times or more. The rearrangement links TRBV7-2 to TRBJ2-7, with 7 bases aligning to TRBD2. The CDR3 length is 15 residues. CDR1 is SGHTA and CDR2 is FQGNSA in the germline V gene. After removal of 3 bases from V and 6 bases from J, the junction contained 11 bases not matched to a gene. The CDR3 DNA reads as TGTGCCAGCAGCTTTGGAGTGAGCGGGATGGGCGAGCAGTACTTC. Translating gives CASSFGVSGMGEQYF.